The 17 T cell receptor beta chains below all came from one sample that was sequenced in a study of blood T cell repertoires in COVID-19. Clones were sequenced by immunoSEQ multiplex PCR, and TCRdb holds only the in-frame ones, with some missing. The sample lists about 76,000 clones, 70% to 90% occurring once. Input material: peripheral blood. Receptors originate from a man between 60 and 75 years old with COVID-19, enrolled during active disease.

The chain carries TRBV19 and TRBJ2-1; 11 bases are a match to TRBD2. Germline V gene sequence: CDR1 LNHDA, CDR2 SQIVND (reference sequence). The J segment lost 3 bases and the V segment lost 4 bases, leaving 5 bases of the junction unmatched. The CDR3 length is 16 residues. The CDR3 protein is CASSTPGLAVYNEQFF. CDR3 sequence (DNA): TGTGCCAGTAGTACACCGGGACTAGCGGTCTACAATGAGCAGTTCTTC.

DNA for the CDR3: TGTGCCTGGAGCGGGACAGGCTACAATGAGCAGTTCTTC. This encodes CAWSGTGYNEQFF. The gene calls are TRBV30 and TRBJ2-1; 8 positions agree with TRBD1. V lost 3 bases and J lost 3; bases outside the gene matches: 1. This CDR3 spans 13 amino acids. Germline loops: CDR1 GTSNPN, CDR2 SVGIG (reference sequence).

The V call is TRBV3-1 (or the pseudogene TRBV3-2), the J call TRBJ1-1; D is perhaps TRBD1 (5 bases). Trimming removed 8 bases from V and 5 bases from J, with 15 bases in between. The CDR3 runs to 13 residues. Germline CDR1 LGHDT, CDR2 YNNKEL (reference sequence). The CDR3 here is CASWTRGGTEAFF. The CDR3, as DNA: TGTGCCAGCTGGACGCGGGGGGGAACTGAAGCTTTCTTT.

The CDR3 DNA is TGTGCCAGCAGCCGACCGACAGGGGTATCGTTTATAGAGACCCAGTACTTC. Protein: CASSRPTGVSFIETQYF. The chain joins TRBV3-1 (or the pseudogene TRBV3-2) to TRBJ2-5; 8 bases fit TRBD1. CDR3 size: 17 residues. CDR1 and CDR2 (germline): LGHDT, YNNKEL (reference sequence). With 4 bases clipped from V and 4 bases from J, the junction kept 14 bases outside the gene matches.

V and J are TRBV6-5 and TRBJ2-7; tentatively, D is TRBD1 (5 bases). The CDR3 loop spans 14 amino acids. Germline CDR1 MNHEY, CDR2 SVGAGI. V was clipped by 5 bases and J by 2 bases, with 13 bases between them. DNA of the CDR3: TGTGCCAGCAGTCTTCTGACAGACACCTACGAGCAGTACTTC. This encodes CASSLLTDTYEQYF.

This clone was seen just once. V and J are TRBV3-1 (or the pseudogene TRBV3-2) and TRBJ1-5; D not resolved. Trimming stripped 2 bases from V and 1 base from J, with 6 bases between. The CDR3 loop spans 14 amino acids. Germline V gene sequence: CDR1 LGHDT, CDR2 YNNKEL (reference sequence). DNA of the CDR3: TGTGCCAGCAGCCAATTCGGGAGCAATCAGCCCCAGCATTTT. This sequence encodes CASSQFGSNQPQHF.

Notes on this clone: Compared with germline, one end of the junction differs, possibly owing to a read error. The chain's CDR3 is CASSQLGNHLKTEAFF. The CDR3 DNA follows: TGTGCCAGCAGCCAGCTCGGGAATCATTTGAAGACTGAAGCTTTCTTT. The rearrangement joins TRBV13 to TRBJ1-1; D is unclear. Germline CDR1 is PRHDT and CDR2 is FYEKMQ (reference sequence). This CDR3 region has 16 residues.

J is TRBJ2-2 and V is TRBV7-2; possibly TRBD1 for D (5 bases). This CDR3 region has 16 residues. CDR1 and CDR2 from the germline V gene are SGHTA and FQGNSA. Deletions cut 0 bases from V and 1 base from J, with 9 bases between. CDR3 sequence (DNA): TGTGCCAGCAGCTTAGCCCCTACAGGGAACACCGGGGAGCTGTTTTTT. As protein: CASSLAPTGNTGELFF.

The V and J genes are TRBV5-5 and TRBJ1-6, with a weak D call TRBD1 (5 bases). With 7 bases removed from V and 0 bases from J, the gap between germline ends came to 8 bases. Germline CDR1 and CDR2: SGHKS and YYEKEE (reference sequence). The CDR3 length is 14 residues. The CDR3 DNA reads as TGTGCCAGCCGGGGGAGCTCCTATAATTCACCCCTCCACTTT. Protein sequence: CASRGSSYNSPLHF.

This clone has just one count. V gene TRBV19 combines with J gene TRBJ1-4; unclear D gene. Germline V gene data show CDR1 as LNHDA and CDR2 as SQIVND (reference sequence). V was shortened by 7 bases and J by 0 bases, with 12 bases between the two germline ends. The CDR3 length is 15 residues. CDR3 amino acids: CASTDRGSTNEKLFF. As DNA, the CDR3 is TGTGCCAGTACCGATAGAGGGTCAACTAATGAAAAACTGTTTTTT.

The count of this clone is one. The V and J genes are TRBV6-5 and TRBJ1-3; perhaps TRBD1 as D (6 bases). The CDR3 runs 14 residues. Looked up from germline, CDR1 is MNHEY and CDR2 is SVGAGI. The ends were cut back, 6 bases at V and 0 bases at J, with 9 bases in the middle. The CDR3 DNA reads as TGTGCCAGCAGGACAGGTTACTCTGGAAACACCATATATTTT. Protein product: CASRTGYSGNTIYF.

The chain employs TRBV29-1 and TRBJ1-5; 10 nucleotides line up with TRBD1. With 6 bases clipped from V and 7 bases from J, the junction kept 15 bases outside the gene matches. The CDR3 runs 16 residues. Germline V gives CDR1 SQVTM, CDR2 ANQGSEA. The CDR3 DNA follows: TGCAGCGTGGGCGGCTCAGGGACAGGGGAGCGGCAGCCCCAGCATTTT. It encodes CSVGGSGTGERQPQHF. The whole variable domain, filled in from reference TRBV29-1 and TRBJ1-5, reads SAVISQKPSRDICQRGTSLTIQCQVDSQVTMMFWYRQQPGQSLTLIATANQGSEATYESGFVIDKFPISRPNLTFSTLTVSNMSPEDSSIYLCSVGGSGTGERQPQHFGDGTRLSIL.

This clone appeared a single time. This chain uses TRBV7-3 with TRBJ2-2; the D gene is possibly TRBD2 (5 bases). The CDR3 has 13 residues. The germline gives CDR1 SGHTA, CDR2 FQGTGA. Trimming took off 2 bases at V and 7 bases at J, with 8 bases between the two ends. The chain's CDR3 is CASSLWGDGELFF. In DNA, the CDR3 is TGTGCCAGCAGCTTATGGGGAGACGGGGAGCTGTTTTTT.

The chain couples TRBV5-1 to TRBJ1-4; 9 bases are a match to TRBD1. Germline lookup yields CDR1 SGHRS and CDR2 YFSETQ. CDR3 length equals 17 residues. Trimming removed 0 bases from V and 7 bases from J; junction bases left unmatched: 10. The CDR3 region is CASSLGVDGQGSEKLFF. The CDR3 DNA follows: TGCGCCAGCAGCTTGGGGGTGGATGGACAGGGGAGTGAAAAACTGTTTTTT.

The chain links TRBV30 to TRBJ1-2, with 8 bases lining up with TRBD1. CDR3 size: 12 residues. Germline-derived CDR1 and CDR2 are GTSNPN and SVGIG (reference sequence). J gave up 8 bases and V 3 bases, and 5 bases lay outside the gene matches. This CDR3 reads CAWRETGVGYTF. CDR3 nucleotide sequence: TGTGCCTGGAGGGAGACAGGGGTCGGCTACACCTTC.

This chain joins TRBV3-1 (or the pseudogene TRBV3-2) and TRBJ2-6; 7 bases map to TRBD1. Germline V gene sequence: CDR1 LGHDT, CDR2 YNNKEL (reference sequence). The CDR3 contains 17 residues. After removal of 4 bases from V and 3 bases from J, the junction contained 9 bases not matched to a gene. The CDR3 protein is CASSLIGGAGGANVLTF. CDR3 in DNA: TGTGCCAGCAGCCTAATAGGGGGCGCCGGTGGGGCCAACGTCCTGACTTTC.

The chain is built from TRBV7-2 and TRBJ2-3, with 7 positions matching TRBD2. CDR3 length equals 13 residues. Trimming removed 6 bases from V and 4 bases from J; junction bases left unmatched: 4. CDR1 and CDR2 (germline): SGHTA, FQGNSA. DNA for the CDR3: TGTGCCAGCAGAGATACTAGCGCAGATACGCAGTATTTT. It specifies CASRDTSADTQYF.